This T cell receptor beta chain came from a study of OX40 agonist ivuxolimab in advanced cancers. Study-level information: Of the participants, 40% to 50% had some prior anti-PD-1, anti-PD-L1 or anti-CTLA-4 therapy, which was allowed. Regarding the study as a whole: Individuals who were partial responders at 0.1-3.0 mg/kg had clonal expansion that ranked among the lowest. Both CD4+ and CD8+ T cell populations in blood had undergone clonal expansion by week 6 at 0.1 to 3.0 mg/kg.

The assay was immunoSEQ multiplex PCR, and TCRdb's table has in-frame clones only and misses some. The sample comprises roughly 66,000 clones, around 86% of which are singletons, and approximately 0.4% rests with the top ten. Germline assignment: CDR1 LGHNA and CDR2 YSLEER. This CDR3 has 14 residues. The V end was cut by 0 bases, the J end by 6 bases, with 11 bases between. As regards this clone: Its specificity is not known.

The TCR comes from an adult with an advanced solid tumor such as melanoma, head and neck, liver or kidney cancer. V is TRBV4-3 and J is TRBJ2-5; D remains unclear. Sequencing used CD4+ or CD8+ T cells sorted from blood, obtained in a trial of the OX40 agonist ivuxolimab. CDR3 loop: CASSQEVGRQTQYF. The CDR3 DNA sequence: TGCGCCAGCAGCCAAGAGGTGGGTCGGCAGACCCAGTACTTC.